This T cell receptor beta chain comes out of a study of shared clonotypes between healthy human individuals. The study, taken as a whole, reports: Compared with memory subsets, naive subsets generally had larger estimated richness.

Subsets obtained from CD4+ cells comprised CD45RA+ naive and CD45RA-negative memory cells. In the case of this clone: Its specificity is unknown.

This CDR3 region has 13 residues. The V end lost 0 bases, the J end lost 7 bases, and 7 bases lay between the germline ends. Germline CDR1 SGHVS, CDR2 FQNEAQ. Here immunoSEQ multiplex PCR was the method, and the copy in TCRdb shows in-frame clones only, minus some. The sample includes approximately 640,000 clones, about 78% of them seen just once. The sample consisted of memory CD4+ T cells sorted from blood. The subset is: CD45RA-negative fraction. This receptor was taken from a woman in her 30s in good health. The chain employs TRBV7-8 and TRBJ1-5; D gene unclear. CDR3 DNA sequence: TGTGCCAGCAGCTTAGCGGAAGGCCAGCCCCAGCATTTT. It codes for CASSLAEGQPQHF.